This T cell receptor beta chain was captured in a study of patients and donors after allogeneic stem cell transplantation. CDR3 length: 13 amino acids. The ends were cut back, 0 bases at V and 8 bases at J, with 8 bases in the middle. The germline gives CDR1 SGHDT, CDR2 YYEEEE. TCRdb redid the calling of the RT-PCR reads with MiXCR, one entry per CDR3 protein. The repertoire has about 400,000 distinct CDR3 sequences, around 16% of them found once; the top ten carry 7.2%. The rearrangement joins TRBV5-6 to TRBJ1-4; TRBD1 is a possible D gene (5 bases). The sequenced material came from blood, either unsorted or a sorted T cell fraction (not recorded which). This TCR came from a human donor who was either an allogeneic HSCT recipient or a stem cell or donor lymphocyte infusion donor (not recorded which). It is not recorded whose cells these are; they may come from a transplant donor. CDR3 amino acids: CASSLVRGEKLFF. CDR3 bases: TGTGCCAGCAGCTTGGTTAGGGGAGAAAAACTGTTTTTT.